These 23 T cell receptor beta chains originate from one sample sequenced in a study of post-analysis software for immune sequencing data. Study outcomes and limitations: TRBV5-6, TRBV5-1 and TRBV20-1 were among roughly five TRBV segments more frequent in patients than controls.

These receptors have no known antigen. Unique molecular identifiers were built into the TCR beta cDNA libraries. One entry per CDR3 protein results from TCRdb running MiXCR on the PCR reads. Among about 770,000 distinct CDR3 sequences listed, about half were seen once. Sequenced input: blood. These receptors came from a girl between 10 and 17 years old with multiple sclerosis.

This rearrangement joins TRBV11-3 to TRBJ2-1; TRBD2 is a possible D gene (6 bases). This CDR3 comprises 14 residues. V lost 1 base and J lost 12, with 16 bases in between. CDR1 is SGHNT and CDR2 is YENEEA in the germline V gene. The CDR3 region has the DNA TGTGCCAGCAGCTTAGGGCCTAGCGCATGGGGGCAGTTCTTC. Its protein is CASSLGPSAWGQFF. Supplemented by reference TRBV11-3 and TRBJ2-1, the full variable domain reads EAGVVQSPRYKIIEKKQPVAFWCNPISGHNTLYWYLQNLGQGPELLIRYENEEAVDDSQLPKDRFSAERLKGVDSTLKIQPAELGDSAVYLCASSLGPSAWGQFFGPGTRLTVL.

The chain has TRBV29-1 and TRBJ1-1; D uncertain. Germline V gene lookup returns CDR1 SQVTM and CDR2 ANQGSEA. The CDR3 sequence is 13 residues long. V lost 3 bases to trimming and J lost 4 bases, with 12 bases between them. The CDR3 loop reads CSVESGRATEAFF. For the CDR3, the DNA is TGCAGCGTTGAGTCCGGCCGAGCCACTGAAGCTTTCTTT.

The chain recombines TRBV6-1 with TRBJ2-3; D is possibly TRBD1 or TRBD2 (6 bases each). V lost 7 bases and J lost 3, with 17 bases in between. This CDR3 is 15 amino acids long. Germline CDR1 and CDR2: MNHNS and SASEGT. Written as DNA, the CDR3 is TGTGCCAGCATTAGGGGGACTTCGGGAACAGATACGCAGTATTTT. Its translation is CASIRGTSGTDTQYF.

The table lists this clonotype with a few counts. The chain couples TRBV4-1 to TRBJ2-4; 8 nucleotides line up with TRBD2. The J call may be in error: the DNA end matches TRBJ2-7 better. Germline CDR1 MGHRA, CDR2 YSYEKL. There are 15 residues in the CDR3. CDR3 in amino acids: CASSQGPGGPHEQYF. As DNA, the CDR3 is TGCGCCAGCAGCCAAGGACCGGGAGGGCCACACGAGCAGTACTTC.

There are a few counts of this clonotype. V gene TRBV6-5 combines with J gene TRBJ2-5; 9 nucleotides agree with TRBD2. The CDR3 is 17 amino acids. The V gene's germline CDR1 is MNHEY and CDR2 SVGAGI. V gave up 4 bases and J gave up 0 bases; unmatched junction bases: 9. DNA of the CDR3: TGTGCCAGCAGTTCCCTCTCGGAGCGGGAGGACCAAGAGACCCAGTACTTC. Its translation is CASSSLSEREDQETQYF.

This clonotype was seen a handful of times. This sequence joins TRBV3-1 and TRBJ2-7, with D uncertain. Trimming pared 0 bases from V and 0 bases from J, leaving 9 bases between. Germline V gives CDR1 LGHDT, CDR2 YNNKEL (reference sequence). This CDR3 has 15 amino acids. Here the CDR3 DNA reads TGTGCCAGCAGCCAAGAAGAGTTTACCTCCTACGAGCAGTACTTC. Its translation: CASSQEEFTSYEQYF.

This clonotype appeared a few times. The chain is built from TRBV12-3 or TRBV12-4 and TRBJ2-7, with TRBD1 matching 10 bases. This CDR3 contains 15 residues. The V segment lost 5 bases and the J segment 3 bases; nucleotides outside the gene matches: 7. For the CDR3, the DNA is TGTGCCAGCAGTGAGTCCGGGACAGGGGTCTACGAGCAGTACTTC. Amino acid sequence: CASSESGTGVYEQYF.

The gene calls are TRBV9 and TRBJ1-1; tentatively, D is TRBD1 (6 bases). The CDR3 has 13 residues. Trimming removed 0 bases at V and 8 bases at J, with 11 bases between. CDR1 is SGDLS and CDR2 is YYNGEE in the germline V gene. This CDR3 reads CASSVGEGGEAFF. The CDR3 nucleotides are TGTGCCAGCAGCGTAGGGGAGGGGGGAGAAGCTTTCTTT.

The chain has TRBV6-5 and TRBJ2-6, with a weak D call TRBD1 (6 bases). This CDR3 has 15 residues. Trimming took 2 bases from V and 3 from J, leaving 8 bases between them. Germline CDR1 and CDR2: MNHEY and SVGAGI. For the CDR3, the DNA is TGTGCCAGCAGTTACAGGGGGAATGGGGCCAACGTCCTGACTTTC. Its translation: CASSYRGNGANVLTF.

This clonotype was seen once. The rearrangement uses TRBV5-5 and TRBJ1-1; 8 nucleotides match TRBD1. The CDR3 has 15 residues. V shed 2 bases and J 8 bases; nucleotides not matched to a gene: 11. The germline V gene encodes CDR1 SGHKS and CDR2 YYEKEE (reference sequence). The CDR3 DNA reads TGTGCCAGCAGCTTCCAGGGGGCGGGTGAGGCAGAAGCTTTCTTT. This codes for CASSFQGAGEAEAFF.

This clonotype was counted many times. The V gene is TRBV10-3, the J gene TRBJ2-6; D is ambiguous. Germline V gene lookup returns CDR1 ENHRY and CDR2 SYGVKD. The CDR3 is made up of 16 amino acids. Trimming took 3 bases from V and 4 from J, leaving 13 bases between them. CDR3 in DNA: TGTGCCATCAGTGATGGCCCGGCAGCCGGGGCCAACGTCCTGACTTTC. Translation gives CAISDGPAAGANVLTF.

This clonotype was recorded a few times. This chain links TRBV18 with TRBJ1-1, with TRBD1 matching 8 bases. The CDR3 is 13 amino acids. Trimming at V came to 2 bases and at J to 6 bases, leaving 2 bases not matched to a gene. The germline V gene encodes CDR1 KGHSH and CDR2 LQKENI. The CDR3 spells CASSPKQGAEAFF. CDR3 sequence (DNA): TGTGCCAGCTCACCAAAACAGGGGGCTGAAGCTTTCTTT.

The chain links TRBV7-2 to TRBJ2-5, with 12 positions matching TRBD2. Trimming cost V 2 bases and J 5 bases; bases outside gene matches: 6. In germline, CDR1 is SGHTA, CDR2 FQGNSA. The length of the CDR3 is 16 residues. The CDR3 loop is CASSLSGLAGGETQYF. The CDR3 bases are TGTGCCAGCAGCTTATCGGGTCTAGCGGGAGGGGAGACCCAGTACTTC.

This clonotype was seen a few times. This chain links TRBV9 with TRBJ2-7; tentatively, D is TRBD1 (6 bases). Trimming left V 3 bases short and J 4 bases short, with 17 bases between. CDR1 and CDR2 from the germline V gene are SGDLS and YYNGEE. This CDR3 has 15 amino acids. The CDR3 sequence: CASSARDMGSYEQYF. Here the CDR3 DNA reads TGTGCCAGCAGCGCAAGGGACATGGGGAGTTACGAGCAGTACTTC.

The chain has TRBV28 and TRBJ2-7; D not resolved. CDR1 is MDHEN and CDR2 is SYDVKM in the germline V gene. Trimming cost V 4 bases and J 3 bases, with 13 bases left between them. This CDR3 comprises 14 residues. This chain's CDR3 is CASSSYMAVYEQYF. The DNA of the CDR3 is TGTGCCAGCAGTTCCTATATGGCTGTCTACGAGCAGTACTTC.

This clonotype was seen only a few times. CDR3 protein: CASSRPGLAYEQYF. CDR3 coding DNA: TGTGCCAGCAGCCGTCCGGGACTAGCCTACGAGCAGTACTTC. The chain combines TRBV7-2 with TRBJ2-7; 8 nucleotides agree with TRBD2. Germline values: CDR1 SGHTA, CDR2 FQGNSA. There are 14 residues in the CDR3. With V trimmed by 5 bases and J by 2 bases, 5 bases remained unmatched.

The chain carries TRBV5-1 and TRBJ1-1; possibly TRBD1 for D (5 bases). Per germline, CDR1 SGHRS and CDR2 YFSETQ. This CDR3 has 15 amino acids. V was clipped by 3 bases and J by 1 base, with 13 bases between them. The CDR3 region is CASSSGDGSNTEAFF. CDR3 sequence (DNA): TGCGCCAGCAGCTCTGGGGACGGCTCGAACACTGAAGCTTTCTTT.

This clonotype was counted once. V usage is TRBV21-1 and J usage is TRBJ2-5; the table's D gene call, TRBD1, was not cross checked with the DNA. TRBV21-1 is flagged as a pseudogene. The CDR3 has 14 residues. Here the CDR3 DNA reads TGTGCCAACAGCCCCTGGCGAGGGTCGGAGACCCAGTACTTC. Translation: CANSPWRGSETQYF.

This clonotype was recorded a few times. The chain links TRBV20-1 to TRBJ2-3; 10 nucleotides match TRBD2. V gave up 3 bases and J gave up 0 bases; unmatched junction bases: 9. Germline lookup yields CDR1 DFQATT and CDR2 SNEGSKA (reference sequence). This CDR3 is built from 17 residues. The DNA of the CDR3 is TGCAGTGCTAGGCCAAGACTAGCGGGTACTAGCACAGATACGCAGTATTTT. It translates to CSARPRLAGTSTDTQYF.

This clonotype was counted only a few times. The chain uses TRBV13 and TRBJ2-3, with D possibly TRBD2 on 6 matching bases. This CDR3 comprises 15 residues. Trimming cost V 1 base and J 4 bases, with 12 bases left between them. Per germline, CDR1 PRHDT and CDR2 FYEKMQ (reference sequence). The CDR3 loop is CASSLVGSPADTQYF. DNA for the CDR3: TGTGCCAGCAGCTTAGTCGGGAGTCCCGCAGATACGCAGTATTTT.

The rearrangement joins TRBV7-9 to TRBJ2-5; D call uncertain. The germline V gene has CDR1 SEHNR and CDR2 FQNEAQ (reference sequence). The CDR3 totals 14 residues. V gave up 4 bases and J gave up 1 base, with 10 bases separating them. The CDR3 DNA reads as TGTGCCAGCAGCTCCCCCGACGGCCAAGAGACCCAGTACTTC. It translates to CASSSPDGQETQYF. Looking up the rest from reference TRBV7-9 and TRBJ2-5 gives the full variable domain: DTGVSQNPRHKITKRGQNVTFRCDPISEHNRLYWYRQTLGQGPEFLTYFQNEAQLEKSRLLSDRFSAERPKGSFSTLEIQRTEQGDSAMYLCASSSPDGQETQYFGPGTRLLVL.

The CDR3 nucleotides are TGTGCCAGCAGCCAAGATTTTCGGGGTCTTGCTGAGCAGTTCTTC. This encodes CASSQDFRGLAEQFF. The chain couples TRBV4-2 to TRBJ2-1, with D possibly matching TRBD2 (5 bases). Per the germline V gene, CDR1 is LGHNA and CDR2 is YNFKEQ. The CDR3 covers 15 residues. V shed 0 bases and J shed 9 bases, with 15 bases lying between them.

The chain combines TRBV27 with TRBJ1-1, with D unclear. Germline V gene sequence: CDR1 MNHEY, CDR2 SMNVEV (reference sequence). This CDR3 is built from 14 residues. Trimming shortened V by 5 bases and J by 9 bases, and 19 bases separated the two germline ends. CDR3 sequence: CASSLHNVRIKAFF. The CDR3 DNA sequence: TGTGCCAGCAGTCTCCACAATGTTCGGATAAAAGCTTTCTTT.